This T cell receptor (beta chain) derives from a study of blood T cell repertoires in COVID-19. Turning to the study itself: Samples of COVID-19 (acute and convalescent) were obtained from the United States, Italy and Spain. Sources were T cells, B-cell-depleted T cells, or PBMCs; the material itself was cDNA or gDNA.

Authors' analysis steps: Estimation of nucleated cell counts relied on the amplification of reference gene primers. Using immunoSEQ multiplex PCR, the repertoire was profiled, and TCRdb retains in-frame clones only, with some absent. From that table come the V and J calls and clone size; the DNA was used to work out D and trimming. The sample has roughly 80,000 clones, around 88% seen once. This CDR3 comprises 12 residues. V was clipped by 3 bases and J by 5 bases, with 7 bases between them. The receptor comes from a woman aged 55-70 years with acute or convalescent COVID-19. V usage is TRBV12-3 or TRBV12-4 and J usage is TRBJ1-1; possibly TRBD1 for D (5 bases). Sequencing input: peripheral blood. CDR3 region: CASSFGGTEAFF. The CDR3 region has the DNA TGTGCCAGCAGTTTCGGGGGGACTGAAGCTTTCTTT.